This T cell receptor (beta chain) is drawn from a study of blood T cell repertoires in COVID-19. Germline-derived CDR1 and CDR2 are SGHTS and YDEGEE. With 3 bases removed from V and 7 bases from J, the gap between germline ends came to 20 bases. This CDR3 is 17 amino acids long. The table came from immunoSEQ multiplex PCR; TCRdb's copy has only in-frame clones and leaves some out. In the table there are over 150,000 clones, approximately 88% of which are singletons. The chain is built from TRBV5-8 and TRBJ1-6; D is uncertain. The clonotype originates from a woman aged 60 to 75 with acute or convalescent COVID-19. The sample was peripheral blood. The DNA of the CDR3 is TGTGCCAGCAGCTCCGTTTGGACCTCCGGGAAGAATTCACCCCTCCACTTT. Protein: CASSSVWTSGKNSPLHF.